These 32 T cell receptor beta chains came from one sample sequenced in a study of T cell therapy after organ transplantation. These receptors lack a known antigen. TCRdb's table, derived via immunoSEQ multiplex PCR, lists solely in-frame clones and lacks some. Seen here are 1,000 to 1,500 clones, roughly 60% observed once, and the top ten hold about 43%. Time point indicated: 20-29 weeks after completion of therapy. Sequencing used CD8+ T cells from blood, obtained after autologous CMV-specific T cell therapy. All receptors derive from a human patient who had received a solid organ transplant and had CMV disease. Some T cells may be supplied by the graft donor.

The V gene is TRBV25-1, the J gene TRBJ1-2, with a tentative D call TRBD1 (6 bases). The V end lost 11 bases, the J end lost 6 bases, and 22 bases lay between the germline ends. Germline CDR1 and CDR2: MGHDK and SYGVNS. The CDR3 loop spans 14 amino acids. The CDR3 loop reads CAGEGDTESHGYTF. The CDR3 region has the DNA TGTGCCGGGGAGGGGGATACAGAGAGTCATGGCTACACCTTC.

This clone showed up just once. The chain joins TRBV13 to TRBJ1-1; a possible D gene is TRBD1 (6 bases). Trimming pared 6 bases from V and 6 bases from J, leaving 20 bases between. CDR1 is PRHDT and CDR2 is FYEKMQ in the germline V gene (reference sequence). This CDR3 is 15 amino acids long. As DNA, the CDR3 is TGTGCCAGCAGGGTCCGCGGGGGGCTCTTCTCTGAAGCTTTCTTT. Translating gives CASRVRGGLFSEAFF.

The gene calls are TRBV5-1 and TRBJ2-2; D uncertain. The CDR3 spans 14 residues. Germline V gives CDR1 SGHRS, CDR2 YFSETQ. Trimming cost V 5 bases and J 3 bases, with 11 bases left between them. The CDR3 region has the DNA TGCGCCAGCAGGGCAGGCAACCACACCGGGGAGCTGTTTTTT. This translates into CASRAGNHTGELFF.

The rearrangement uses TRBV19 and TRBJ2-5, with 8 bases lining up with TRBD1. This CDR3 has 14 residues. With 2 bases clipped from V and 2 bases from J, the junction kept 1 base outside the gene matches. The germline V gene has CDR1 LNHDA and CDR2 SQIVND (reference sequence). CDR3 in amino acids: CASSITGGQETQYF. DNA of the CDR3: TGTGCCAGTAGTATAACAGGGGGTCAAGAGACCCAGTACTTC.

CDR3 residues: CASQSGLPTYEQYF. Here the CDR3 DNA reads TGTGCCAGCCAATCCGGGCTACCTACCTACGAGCAGTACTTC. The chain recombines TRBV6-1 with TRBJ2-7; D remains ambiguous. V gave up 8 bases and J gave up 2 bases, with 16 bases separating them. The CDR3 runs 14 residues. Germline V gene lookup returns CDR1 MNHNS and CDR2 SASEGT.

The chain couples TRBV2 to TRBJ2-5; unclear D gene. The CDR3 loop spans 13 amino acids. Trimming pared 3 bases from V and 2 bases from J, leaving 7 bases between. Germline CDR1 reads SNHLY; CDR2 reads FYNNEI. In DNA, the CDR3 is TGTGCCAGCAGTGAGATGTTACAAGAGACCCAGTACTTC. Amino acids: CASSEMLQETQYF.

The chain employs TRBV5-3 and TRBJ1-2; TRBD1 might be the D (5 bases). TRBV5-3 is an open reading frame whose function is uncertain. The CDR3 has 15 amino acids. The ends were cut back, 7 bases at V and 4 bases at J, with 20 bases in the middle. Here the CDR3 reads CARLETVVRTYGYTF. The CDR3 DNA is TGTGCCAGATTAGAGACAGTGGTGAGGACCTATGGCTACACCTTC.

The V and J genes are TRBV4-3 and TRBJ2-1; D may be TRBD1 or TRBD2 (5 bases each). Trimming pared 1 base from V and 13 bases from J, leaving 20 bases between. Germline loops: CDR1 LGHNA, CDR2 YSLEER. The CDR3 spans 15 residues. This chain's CDR3 is CASSQGDRPFRAQFF. CDR3 nucleotide sequence: TGCGCCAGCAGCCAAGGGGACCGGCCTTTTCGTGCACAGTTCTTC.

This rearrangement joins TRBV9 to TRBJ1-5; D gene uncertain. There are 14 residues in the CDR3. Germline lookup yields CDR1 SGDLS and CDR2 YYNGEE. Deletions cut 1 base from V and 0 bases from J, with 5 bases between. CDR3 sequence reads: CASSVKDSNQPQHF. The DNA of the CDR3 is TGTGCCAGCAGCGTAAAGGATAGCAATCAGCCCCAGCATTTT.

This rearrangement joins TRBV7-8 to TRBJ2-1, with D unclear. Deletions cut 3 bases from V and 1 base from J, with 13 bases between. Germline V gene sequence: CDR1 SGHVS, CDR2 FQNEAQ. The CDR3 runs 16 residues. The CDR3 DNA follows: TGTGCCAGCAGCTTCGGTAAGGGAAGGTCCTACAATGAGCAGTTCTTC. Amino acid sequence: CASSFGKGRSYNEQFF.

Regarding this clone: This clone may be a read error of a much larger clone one base away. The chain joins TRBV4-3 to TRBJ1-4; perhaps TRBD1 as D (5 bases). The CDR3 covers 17 residues. CDR1 is LGHNA, CDR2 YSLEER, per germline. The CDR3 DNA reads TGCGCCCGCAGCCAATATGGGCGGGAGGGGTACGGGGAAAAACTGTTTTTT. Residues: CARSQYGREGYGEKLFF.

The V and J genes are TRBV28 and TRBJ2-3; D is unresolved. The CDR3 consists of 13 residues. From germline, CDR1 is MDHEN and CDR2 SYDVKM. V lost 2 bases to trimming and J lost 1 base, with 4 bases between them. This CDR3 reads CASSLIGTDTQYF. The DNA for the CDR3 is TGTGCCAGCAGTTTAATAGGCACAGATACGCAGTATTTT.

The CDR3 coding sequence is TGTGCCAGCAGCTTCGTAAGGGGCTCCCAAGAGACCCAGTACTTC. Protein: CASSFVRGSQETQYF. The genes are TRBV5-6 and TRBJ2-5; tentative D call: TRBD1 (5 bases). Germline-derived CDR1 and CDR2 are SGHDT and YYEEEE. V lost 2 bases and J lost 1, with 12 bases in between. There are 15 residues in the CDR3.

This clone was observed a handful of times. The chain links TRBV11-2 to TRBJ2-3, with D hard to call. Trimming shortened V by 5 bases and J by 3 bases, and 6 bases separated the two germline ends. CDR3 size: 12 residues. The V gene's germline CDR1 is SGHAT and CDR2 FQNNGV. The CDR3 region is CASSARTDTQYF. CDR3 bases: TGTGCCAGCAGCGCGAGGACAGATACGCAGTATTTT.

Notes on this clone: At the DNA level, this CDR3 is encoded by other sequences in the same sample as well. The chain uses TRBV19 and TRBJ1-1; possibly TRBD1 for D (5 bases). The CDR3 is made up of 15 amino acids. Trimming took 6 bases from V and 0 from J, leaving 14 bases between them. Germline-derived CDR1 and CDR2 are LNHDA and SQIVND (reference sequence). In DNA, the CDR3 is TGTGCCAGTAGGCGGGAAGGGACGCTGAACACTGAAGCTTTCTTT. This gives the protein CASRREGTLNTEAFF.

The chain links TRBV5-4 to TRBJ1-5; no clear D. CDR3 length: 15 amino acids. The germline CDR1 and CDR2 sequences are SGHNT and YYREEE (reference sequence). The V gene lost 4 bases and the J gene lost 9 bases, with 20 bases spanning the gap. The CDR3 DNA follows: TGTGCCAGCAGCCAAGATTATACCACCCTTTTGCCCCAGCATTTT. Protein: CASSQDYTTLLPQHF. The variable domain in full, with the rest retrieved from reference TRBV5-4 and TRBJ1-5, is ETGVTQSPTHLIKTRGQQVTLRCSSQSGHNTVSWYQQALGQGPQFIFQYYREEENGRGNFPPRFSGLQFPNYSSELNVNALELDDSALYLCASSQDYTTLLPQHFGDGTRLSIL.

This clone was seen a handful of times. This chain links TRBV28 with TRBJ2-5; 8 positions match TRBD2. The CDR3 runs 16 residues. Germline values: CDR1 MDHEN, CDR2 SYDVKM. The V and J ends lost 5 bases and 5 bases, in that order; junction bases with no gene match: 13. The CDR3, as DNA: TGTGCCAGCAGTCCCATCTTCGGCGGGGGGCTTGAGACCCAGTACTTC. It codes for CASSPIFGGGLETQYF.

V usage is TRBV5-3 and J usage is TRBJ2-2; D unresolved. TRBV5-3 is placed among ORFs of uncertain function. Trimming shortened V by 8 bases and J by 7 bases, and 18 bases separated the two germline ends. The CDR3 is made up of 14 amino acids. CDR3 DNA sequence: TGTGCCAGCAGCCAAGATACGCATGGCGGGGAGCTGTTTTTT. Its protein product is CASSQDTHGGELFF.

This clone occurred a few times. The J gene is TRBJ2-5, the V gene TRBV15; D is unclear. The V gene lost 3 bases and the J gene lost 2 bases, with 13 bases spanning the gap. CDR1 LNHNV and CDR2 YYDKDF come from the germline V gene (reference sequence). This CDR3 region has 15 residues. CDR3 DNA: TGTGCCACCAGCAGTGGATCACCGTTACAAGAGACCCAGTACTTC. Amino acid sequence: CATSSGSPLQETQYF.

This rearrangement joins TRBV28 to TRBJ2-4; D is uncertain. The germline CDR1 and CDR2 sequences are MDHEN and SYDVKM. V was clipped by 5 bases and J by 0 bases, with 17 bases between them. This CDR3 contains 17 residues. In DNA, the CDR3 is TGTGCCAGCAGTCCGGGTCCTTTCTCCCTAGCCAAAAACATTCAGTACTTC. It specifies CASSPGPFSLAKNIQYF.

The CDR3 here is CASSHRGTTGELFF. The DNA of the CDR3 is TGTGCCAGCAGTCACAGGGGGACCACCGGGGAGCTGTTTTTT. The gene calls are TRBV11-3 and TRBJ2-2; 8 bases align to TRBD1. The V gene's germline CDR1 is SGHNT and CDR2 YENEEA. The CDR3 has 14 residues. The trim removed 6 bases at V and 4 bases at J, leaving 4 bases unmatched.

This clone is classed as large. The chain carries TRBV10-3 and TRBJ2-7; D is possibly TRBD2 (5 bases). Germline assignment: CDR1 ENHRY and CDR2 SYGVKD. The CDR3 is made up of 13 amino acids. V was clipped by 6 bases and J by 3 bases, with 12 bases between them. The CDR3 DNA sequence: TGTGCCATCAGATCCGGGATCCGCTACGAGCAGTACTTC. Encoded protein: CAIRSGIRYEQYF.

The J gene is TRBJ1-4, the V gene TRBV4-1, with TRBD1 matching 12 bases. V shed 5 bases and J 3 bases; nucleotides not matched to a gene: 7. The germline gives CDR1 MGHRA, CDR2 YSYEKL. The CDR3 has 17 residues. CDR3 DNA: TGCGCCAGCAGCTACCGGGACAGGGGGCAGTCTAATGAAAAACTGTTTTTT. Translating gives CASSYRDRGQSNEKLFF.

The genes are TRBV2 and TRBJ2-5; D unclear. Trimming removed 6 bases at V and 2 bases at J, with 10 bases between. Germline V lookup: CDR1 SNHLY, CDR2 FYNNEI. The CDR3 contains 13 residues. DNA of the CDR3: TGTGCCAGCAGGCCCCCCCGGCAAGAGACCCAGTACTTC. Protein product: CASRPPRQETQYF.

The sample holds a few counts of this clone. CDR3 coding DNA: TGTGCCAGTAGTGAGGACAGGTTAGCCGCCTACGAGCAGTACTTC. It codes for CASSEDRLAAYEQYF. The chain joins TRBV19 to TRBJ2-7; TRBD1 matches at 7 bases. V lost 5 bases to trimming and J lost 2 bases; unmatched junction nucleotides: 9. CDR1 LNHDA and CDR2 SQIVND come from the germline V gene (reference sequence). CDR3 length: 15 residues.

In its sample, this clone is large. The V gene is TRBV28, the J gene TRBJ2-3, with 8 bases fitting TRBD2. Germline V gene lookup returns CDR1 MDHEN and CDR2 SYDVKM. The ends lost 0 bases at V and 4 bases at J; junction bases unmatched: 9. The length of the CDR3 is 17 residues. The CDR3, as DNA: TGTGCCAGCAGTTTATGGGCGGGAGCGGGAGCATCAGATACGCAGTATTTT. This encodes CASSLWAGAGASDTQYF.

The chain couples TRBV4-1 to TRBJ2-5, with 8 bases matching TRBD1. Trimming at V came to 0 bases and at J to 5 bases, leaving 5 bases not matched to a gene. This CDR3 region has 15 residues. Germline loops: CDR1 MGHRA, CDR2 YSYEKL. CDR3 residues: CASSQERQGFETQYF. CDR3 DNA sequence: TGCGCCAGCAGCCAAGAACGACAGGGGTTTGAGACCCAGTACTTC.

The DNA of the CDR3 is TGTGCCAGCAGTCCGACTAGCGGGCTCAATGAGCAGTTCTTC. As protein: CASSPTSGLNEQFF. This rearrangement joins TRBV28 to TRBJ2-1; the match to TRBD2 covers 10 bases. This CDR3 spans 14 amino acids. Germline V lookup: CDR1 MDHEN, CDR2 SYDVKM. The junction had 4 bases not matched to a gene; V was cut back by 5 bases and J by 6 bases.

This chain uses TRBV7-2 with TRBJ1-2; no firm D call. The CDR3 is 13 amino acids. Germline CDR1 reads SGHTA; CDR2 reads FQGNSA. With 5 bases removed from V and 2 bases from J, the gap between germline ends came to 9 bases. The CDR3: CASSHFPNYGYTF. CDR3 in DNA: TGTGCCAGCAGCCACTTCCCAAACTATGGCTACACCTTC.

This chain joins TRBV28 and TRBJ2-2; 9 bases fit TRBD2. Trimming removed 3 bases from V and 6 bases from J; junction bases left unmatched: 29. This CDR3 contains 23 residues. CDR1 is MDHEN, CDR2 SYDVKM, per germline. Written as DNA, the CDR3 is TGTGCCAGCAGTTTCCACCGGGGCGGGAGGGCGATTAGAATGACGCTGAGCCCCGGGGAGCTGTTTTTT. Its translation: CASSFHRGGRAIRMTLSPGELFF.

This chain connects TRBV9 to TRBJ2-3, with 11 positions matching TRBD1. The CDR3 is made up of 16 amino acids. V was pared by 1 base and J by 6 bases, with 7 bases of the junction left unmatched. The germline V gene encodes CDR1 SGDLS and CDR2 YYNGEE. The DNA of the CDR3 is TGTGCCAGCAGCGTACAGTGGACAGGGGGCATGGATACGCAGTATTTT. Translation: CASSVQWTGGMDTQYF.

This chain connects TRBV27 to TRBJ1-1, with D possibly matching TRBD1 (6 bases). Per germline, CDR1 MNHEY and CDR2 SMNVEV (reference sequence). V lost 2 bases, J lost 1 base, and 11 bases lay in between. The CDR3 is made up of 15 amino acids. CDR3: CASSLGGAANTEAFF. The CDR3 DNA reads TGTGCCAGCAGTTTAGGGGGCGCGGCGAACACTGAAGCTTTCTTT.